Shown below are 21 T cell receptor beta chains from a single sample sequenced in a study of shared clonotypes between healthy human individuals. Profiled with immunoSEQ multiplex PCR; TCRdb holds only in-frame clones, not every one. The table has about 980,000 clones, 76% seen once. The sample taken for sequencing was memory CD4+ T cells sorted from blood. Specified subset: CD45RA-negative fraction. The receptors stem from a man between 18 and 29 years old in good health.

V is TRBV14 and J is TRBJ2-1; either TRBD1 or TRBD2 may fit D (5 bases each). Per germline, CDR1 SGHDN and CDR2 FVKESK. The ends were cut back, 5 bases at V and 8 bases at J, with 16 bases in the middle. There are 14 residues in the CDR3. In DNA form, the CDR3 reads TGTGCCAGCAGCAAAGGACACACTAGGGATGAGCAGTTCTTC. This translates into CASSKGHTRDEQFF.

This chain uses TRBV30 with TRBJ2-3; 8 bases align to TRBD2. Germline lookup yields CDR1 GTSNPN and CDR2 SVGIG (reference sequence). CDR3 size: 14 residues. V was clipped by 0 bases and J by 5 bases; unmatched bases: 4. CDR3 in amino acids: CAWSVRLAGDTQYF. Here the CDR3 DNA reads TGTGCCTGGAGTGTACGGCTAGCGGGAGATACGCAGTATTTT.

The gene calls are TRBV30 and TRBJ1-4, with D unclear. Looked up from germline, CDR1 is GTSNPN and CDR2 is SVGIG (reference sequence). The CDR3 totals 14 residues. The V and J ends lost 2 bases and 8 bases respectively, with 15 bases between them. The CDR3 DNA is TGTGCCTGGAGTTCCACCGGGAATCGGGAAAAACTGTTTTTT. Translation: CAWSSTGNREKLFF.

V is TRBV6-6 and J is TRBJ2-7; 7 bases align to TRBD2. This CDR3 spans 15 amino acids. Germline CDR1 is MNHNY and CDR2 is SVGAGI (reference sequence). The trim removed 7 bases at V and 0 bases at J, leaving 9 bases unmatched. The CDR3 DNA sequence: TGTGCCAGCACCTCCAGCGGGGCCAACTCCTACGAGCAGTACTTC. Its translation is CASTSSGANSYEQYF.

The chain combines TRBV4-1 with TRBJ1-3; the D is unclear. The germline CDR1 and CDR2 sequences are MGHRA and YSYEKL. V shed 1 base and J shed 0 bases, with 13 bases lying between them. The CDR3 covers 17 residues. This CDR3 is CASSQVLSGRSGNTIYF. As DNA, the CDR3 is TGCGCCAGCAGCCAAGTTCTTTCCGGCCGCTCTGGAAACACCATATATTTT.

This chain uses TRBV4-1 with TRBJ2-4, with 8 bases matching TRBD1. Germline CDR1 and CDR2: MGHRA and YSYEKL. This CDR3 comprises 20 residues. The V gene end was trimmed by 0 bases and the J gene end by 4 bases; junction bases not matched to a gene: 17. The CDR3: CASSQDGDRSTKFSKNIQYF. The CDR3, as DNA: TGCGCCAGCAGCCAAGATGGGGACAGGAGCACAAAGTTTTCAAAAAACATTCAGTACTTC.

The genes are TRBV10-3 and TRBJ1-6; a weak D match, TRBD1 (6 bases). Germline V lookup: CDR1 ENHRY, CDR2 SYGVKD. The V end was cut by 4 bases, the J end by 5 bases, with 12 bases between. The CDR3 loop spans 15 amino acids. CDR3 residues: CAISVRDTNNSPLHF. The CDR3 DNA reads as TGTGCCATCAGTGTCCGGGACACCAATAATTCACCCCTCCACTTT.

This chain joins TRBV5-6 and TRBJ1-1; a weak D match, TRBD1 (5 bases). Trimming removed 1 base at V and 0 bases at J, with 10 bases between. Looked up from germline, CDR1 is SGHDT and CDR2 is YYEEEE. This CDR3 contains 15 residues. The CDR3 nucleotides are TGTGCCAGCAGCTTGCGGGGGAGCATGAACACTGAAGCTTTCTTT. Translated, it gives CASSLRGSMNTEAFF.

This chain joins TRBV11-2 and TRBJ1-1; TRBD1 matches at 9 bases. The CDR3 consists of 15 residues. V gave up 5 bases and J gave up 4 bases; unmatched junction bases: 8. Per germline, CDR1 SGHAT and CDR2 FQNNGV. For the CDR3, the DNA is TGTGCCAGCAGCACGGGACAGGGATGGAGCACTGAAGCTTTCTTT. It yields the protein CASSTGQGWSTEAFF.

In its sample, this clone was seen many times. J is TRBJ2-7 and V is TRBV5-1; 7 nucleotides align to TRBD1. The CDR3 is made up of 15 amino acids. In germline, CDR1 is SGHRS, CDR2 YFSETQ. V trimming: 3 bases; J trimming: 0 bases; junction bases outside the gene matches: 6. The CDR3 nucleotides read TGCGCCAGCAGCTCAGGGGACAGCTCCTCCTACGAGCAGTACTTC. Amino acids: CASSSGDSSSYEQYF.

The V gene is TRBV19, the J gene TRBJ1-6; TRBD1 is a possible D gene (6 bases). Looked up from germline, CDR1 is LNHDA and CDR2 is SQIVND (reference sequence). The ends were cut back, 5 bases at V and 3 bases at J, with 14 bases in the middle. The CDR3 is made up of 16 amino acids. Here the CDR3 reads CASSLRDNFYNSPLHF. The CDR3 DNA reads TGTGCCAGTAGTCTACGGGACAACTTCTATAATTCACCCCTCCACTTT. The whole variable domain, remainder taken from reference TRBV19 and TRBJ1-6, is DGGITQSPKYLFRKEGQNVTLSCEQNLNHDAMYWYRQDPGQGLRLIYYSQIVNDFQKGDIAEGYSVSREKKESFPLTVTSAQKNPTAFYLCASSLRDNFYNSPLHFGNGTRLTVT.

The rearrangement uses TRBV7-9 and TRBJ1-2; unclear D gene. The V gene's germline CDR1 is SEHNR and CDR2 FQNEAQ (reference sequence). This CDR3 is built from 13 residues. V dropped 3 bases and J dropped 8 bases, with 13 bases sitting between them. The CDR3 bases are TGTGCCAGCAGCTTCGACGGACCGGGCGGCTACACCTTC. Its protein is CASSFDGPGGYTF.

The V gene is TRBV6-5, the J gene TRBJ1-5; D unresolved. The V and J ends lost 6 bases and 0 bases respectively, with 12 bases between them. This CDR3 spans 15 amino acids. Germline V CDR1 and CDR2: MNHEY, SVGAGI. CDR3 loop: CASRRSEYSNQPQHF. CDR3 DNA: TGTGCCAGCAGGCGATCCGAATATAGCAATCAGCCCCAGCATTTT.

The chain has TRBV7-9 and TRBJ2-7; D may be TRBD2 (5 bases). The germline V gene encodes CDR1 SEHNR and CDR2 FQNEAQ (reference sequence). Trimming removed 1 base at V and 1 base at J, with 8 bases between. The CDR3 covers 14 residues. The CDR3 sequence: CASSLEAVSYEQYF. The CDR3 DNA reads TGTGCCAGCAGCTTAGAAGCGGTTTCCTACGAGCAGTACTTC. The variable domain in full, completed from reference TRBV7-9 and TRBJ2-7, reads DTGVSQNPRHKITKRGQNVTFRCDPISEHNRLYWYRQTLGQGPEFLTYFQNEAQLEKSRLLSDRFSAERPKGSFSTLEIQRTEQGDSAMYLCASSLEAVSYEQYFGPGTRLTVT.

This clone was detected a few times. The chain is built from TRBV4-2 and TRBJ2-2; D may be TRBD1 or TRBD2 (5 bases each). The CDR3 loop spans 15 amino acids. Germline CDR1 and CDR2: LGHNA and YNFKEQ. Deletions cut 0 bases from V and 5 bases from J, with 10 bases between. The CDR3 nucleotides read TGTGCCAGCAGCCAAGAGGGACCCGAAACCGGGGAGCTGTTTTTT. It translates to CASSQEGPETGELFF.

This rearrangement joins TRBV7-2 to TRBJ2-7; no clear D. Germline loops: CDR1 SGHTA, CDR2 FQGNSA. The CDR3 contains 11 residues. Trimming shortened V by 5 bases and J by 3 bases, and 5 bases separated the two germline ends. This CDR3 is CASSPHYEQYF. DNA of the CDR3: TGTGCCAGCAGCCCCCACTACGAGCAGTACTTC.

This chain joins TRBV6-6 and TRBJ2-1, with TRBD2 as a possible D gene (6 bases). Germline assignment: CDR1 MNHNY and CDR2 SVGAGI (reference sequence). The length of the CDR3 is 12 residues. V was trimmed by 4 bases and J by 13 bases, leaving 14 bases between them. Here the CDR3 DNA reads TGTGCCAGCAGTTCGGAGGGTGCAGCTCAGTTCTTC. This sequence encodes CASSSEGAAQFF.

The CDR3 sequence is CASSPQVAETQYF. The CDR3 nucleotides are TGTGCCAGCAGCCCCCAGGTGGCAGAGACCCAGTACTTC. The chain joins TRBV7-2 to TRBJ2-5, with D uncertain. V shed 5 bases and J shed 4 bases, with 11 bases lying between them. Germline CDR1 is SGHTA and CDR2 is FQGNSA. The CDR3 is made up of 13 amino acids.

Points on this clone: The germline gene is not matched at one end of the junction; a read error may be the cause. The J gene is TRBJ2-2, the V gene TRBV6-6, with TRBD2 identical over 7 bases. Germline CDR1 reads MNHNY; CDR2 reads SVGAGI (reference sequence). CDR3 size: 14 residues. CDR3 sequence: CASNRGSGTGELFF. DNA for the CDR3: TGTGCAAGCAACCGGGGTAGCGGGACCGGGGAGCTGTTTTTT.

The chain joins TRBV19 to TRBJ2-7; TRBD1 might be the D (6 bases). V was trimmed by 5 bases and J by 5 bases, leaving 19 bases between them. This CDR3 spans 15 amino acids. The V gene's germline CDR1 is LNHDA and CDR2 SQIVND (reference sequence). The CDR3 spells CASSQPGQQSHEQYF. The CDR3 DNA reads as TGTGCCAGTAGTCAACCGGGACAACAAAGCCACGAGCAGTACTTC.

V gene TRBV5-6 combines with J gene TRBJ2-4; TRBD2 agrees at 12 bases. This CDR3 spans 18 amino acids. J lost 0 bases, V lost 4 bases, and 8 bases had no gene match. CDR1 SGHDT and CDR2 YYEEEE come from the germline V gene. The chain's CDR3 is CASSTWTSGEIAKNIQYF. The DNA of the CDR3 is TGTGCCAGCAGCACCTGGACTAGCGGGGAAATAGCCAAAAACATTCAGTACTTC.